The clone carrying this T cell receptor beta chain occurred a few times. Its antigen remains unknown. TCRdb's table, derived via immunoSEQ multiplex PCR, lists solely in-frame clones and lacks some. This table holds approximately 20,000 clones, around 40% found once. V lost 0 bases to trimming and J lost 7 bases; unmatched junction nucleotides: 6. From germline, CDR1 is ENHRY and CDR2 SYGVKD. The CDR3 has 15 amino acids. These data originate in a study of siplizumab effects on memory and regulatory T cells. As described, mixed lymphocyte reaction cells underwent coculture at 37°C for a duration of five to six days.

Material for sequencing was CFSE-low (dividing) CD4+ T cells sorted from an allogeneic mixed lymphocyte reaction. This TCR was sampled from a human donor in good health; the cells came from an allogeneic mixed lymphocyte reaction. Some clones in this sample may be carry-over from other donors' samples. The chain links TRBV10-3 to TRBJ1-5; 7 bases fit TRBD1. CDR3 sequence (DNA): TGTGCCATCAGTGAGTCGGAGGGGGCAGGGCAGCCCCAGCATTTT. This encodes CAISESEGAGQPQHF.